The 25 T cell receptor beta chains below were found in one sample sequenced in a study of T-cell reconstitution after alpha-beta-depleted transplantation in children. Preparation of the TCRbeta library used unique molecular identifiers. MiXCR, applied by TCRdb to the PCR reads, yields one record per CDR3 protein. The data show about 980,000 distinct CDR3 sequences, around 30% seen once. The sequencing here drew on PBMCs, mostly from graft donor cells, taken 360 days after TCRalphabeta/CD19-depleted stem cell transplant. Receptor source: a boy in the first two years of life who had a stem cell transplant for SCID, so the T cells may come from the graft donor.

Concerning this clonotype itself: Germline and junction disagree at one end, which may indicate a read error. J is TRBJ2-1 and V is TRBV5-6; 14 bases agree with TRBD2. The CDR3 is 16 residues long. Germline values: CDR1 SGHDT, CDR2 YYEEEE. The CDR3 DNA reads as TGTGCCAGCAGCTTAGGACTAGCGGGGGGTTACAATGAGCGGTTCTTC. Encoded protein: CASSLGLAGGYNERFF.

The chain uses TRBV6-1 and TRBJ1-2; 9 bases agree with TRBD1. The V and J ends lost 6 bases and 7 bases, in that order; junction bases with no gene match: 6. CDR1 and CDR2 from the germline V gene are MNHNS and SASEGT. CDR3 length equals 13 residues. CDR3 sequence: CASSRTGVAGYTF. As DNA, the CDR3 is TGTGCCAGCAGCCGGACAGGGGTCGCTGGCTACACCTTC.

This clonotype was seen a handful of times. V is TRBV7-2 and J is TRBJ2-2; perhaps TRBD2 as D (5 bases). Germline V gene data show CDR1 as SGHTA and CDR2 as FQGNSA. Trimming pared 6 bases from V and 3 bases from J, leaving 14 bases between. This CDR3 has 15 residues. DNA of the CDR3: TGTGCCAGCAGACTAGGCGGGTTAGACACCGGGGAGCTGTTTTTT. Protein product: CASRLGGLDTGELFF.

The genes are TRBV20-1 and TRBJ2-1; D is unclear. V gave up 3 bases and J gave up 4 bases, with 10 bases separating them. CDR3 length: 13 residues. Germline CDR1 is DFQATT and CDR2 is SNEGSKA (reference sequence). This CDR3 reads CSARLGWYNEQFF. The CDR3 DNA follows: TGCAGTGCTAGGTTAGGGTGGTACAATGAGCAGTTCTTC.

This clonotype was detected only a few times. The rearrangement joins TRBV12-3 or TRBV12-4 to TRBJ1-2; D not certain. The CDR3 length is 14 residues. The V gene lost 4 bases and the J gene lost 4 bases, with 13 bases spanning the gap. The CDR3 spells CASSSGSLSYGYTF. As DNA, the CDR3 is TGTGCCAGCAGTTCGGGGTCTCTTTCCTATGGCTACACCTTC.

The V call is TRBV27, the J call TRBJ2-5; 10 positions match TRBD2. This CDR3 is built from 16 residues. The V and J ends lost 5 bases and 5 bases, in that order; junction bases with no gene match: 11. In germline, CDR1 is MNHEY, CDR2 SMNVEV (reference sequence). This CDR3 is CASSPALAGNYETQYF. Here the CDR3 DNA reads TGTGCCAGCAGTCCGGCACTAGCGGGGAACTACGAGACCCAGTACTTC.

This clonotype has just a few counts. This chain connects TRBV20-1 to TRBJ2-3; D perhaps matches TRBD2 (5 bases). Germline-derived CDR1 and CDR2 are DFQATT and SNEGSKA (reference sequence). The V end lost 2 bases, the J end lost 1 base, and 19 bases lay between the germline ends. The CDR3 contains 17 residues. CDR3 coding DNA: TGCAGTGCTAGACCCTCCTTGGAGCGGCCCCGCACAGATACGCAGTATTTT. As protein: CSARPSLERPRTDTQYF.

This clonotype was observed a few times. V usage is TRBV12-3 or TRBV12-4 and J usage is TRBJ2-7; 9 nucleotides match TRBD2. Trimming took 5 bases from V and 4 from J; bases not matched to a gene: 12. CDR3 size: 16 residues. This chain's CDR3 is CASSPYAGGRKYEQYF. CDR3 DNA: TGTGCCAGCAGTCCCTATGCGGGGGGGCGAAAATACGAGCAGTACTTC.

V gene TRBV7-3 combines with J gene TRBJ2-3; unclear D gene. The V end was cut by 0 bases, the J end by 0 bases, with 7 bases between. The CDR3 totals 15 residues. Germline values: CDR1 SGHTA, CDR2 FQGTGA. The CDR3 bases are TGTGCCAGCAGCTTAACAGGGTCTAGCACAGATACGCAGTATTTT. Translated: CASSLTGSSTDTQYF.

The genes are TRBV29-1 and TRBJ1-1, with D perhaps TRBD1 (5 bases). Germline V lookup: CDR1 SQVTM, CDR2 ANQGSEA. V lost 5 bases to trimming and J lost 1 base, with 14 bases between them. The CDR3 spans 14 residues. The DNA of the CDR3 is TGCAGCGTTCGTTCTGGGACGAAGAACACTGAAGCTTTCTTT. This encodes CSVRSGTKNTEAFF.

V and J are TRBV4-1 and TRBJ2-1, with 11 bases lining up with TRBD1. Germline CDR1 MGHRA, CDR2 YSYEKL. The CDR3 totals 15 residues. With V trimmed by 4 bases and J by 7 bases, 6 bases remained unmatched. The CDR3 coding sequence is TGCGCCAGCAGCCCCGGGGACAGGGGGGAGAATGAGCAGTTCTTC. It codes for CASSPGDRGENEQFF.

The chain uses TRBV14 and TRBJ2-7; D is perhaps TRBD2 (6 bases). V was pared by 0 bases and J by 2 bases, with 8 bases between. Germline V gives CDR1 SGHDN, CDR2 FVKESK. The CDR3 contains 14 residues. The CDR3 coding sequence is TGTGCCAGCAGCCAAGAGGAGGGGACCTACGAGCAGTACTTC. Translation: CASSQEEGTYEQYF. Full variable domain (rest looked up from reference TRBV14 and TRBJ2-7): EAGVTQFPSHSVIEKGQTVTLRCDPISGHDNLYWYRRVMGKEIKFLLHFVKESKQDESGMPNNRFLAERTGGTYSTLKVQPAELEDSGVYFCASSQEEGTYEQYFGPGTRLTVT.

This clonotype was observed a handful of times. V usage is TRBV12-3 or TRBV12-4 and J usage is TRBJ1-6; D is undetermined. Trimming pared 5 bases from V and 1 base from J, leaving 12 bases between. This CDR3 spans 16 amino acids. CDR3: CASSPRAGSYNSPLHF. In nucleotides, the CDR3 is TGTGCCAGCAGTCCCCGGGCGGGTTCCTATAATTCACCCCTCCACTTT.

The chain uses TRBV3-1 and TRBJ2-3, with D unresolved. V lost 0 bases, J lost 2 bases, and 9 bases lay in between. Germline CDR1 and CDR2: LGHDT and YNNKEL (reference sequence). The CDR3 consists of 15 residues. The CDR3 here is CASSQDPRSTDTQYF. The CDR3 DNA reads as TGTGCCAGCAGCCAAGATCCCCGGTCCACAGATACGCAGTATTTT.

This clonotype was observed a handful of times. In nucleotides, the CDR3 is TGTGCCAGCAGCCCAAGCACAGGGCCCAACTACTACGAGCAGTACTTC. Its protein product is CASSPSTGPNYYEQYF. The chain couples TRBV27 to TRBJ2-7, with D tentatively TRBD1 (6 bases). V shed 6 bases and J shed 3 bases, with 21 bases lying between them. There are 16 residues in the CDR3. Germline V CDR1 and CDR2: MNHEY, SMNVEV (reference sequence).

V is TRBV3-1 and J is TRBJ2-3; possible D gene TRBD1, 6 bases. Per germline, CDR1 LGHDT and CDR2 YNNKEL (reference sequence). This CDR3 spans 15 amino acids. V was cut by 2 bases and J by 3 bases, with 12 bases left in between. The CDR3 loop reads CASSQLGAKTDTQYF. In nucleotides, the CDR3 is TGTGCCAGCAGCCAACTGGGGGCAAAGACAGATACGCAGTATTTT.

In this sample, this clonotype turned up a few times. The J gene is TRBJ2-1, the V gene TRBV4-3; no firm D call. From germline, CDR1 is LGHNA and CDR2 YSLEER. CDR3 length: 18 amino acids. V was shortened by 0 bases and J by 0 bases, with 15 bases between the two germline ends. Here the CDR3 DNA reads TGCGCCAGCAGCCAAGATCGATCCCGGGTCAGCTCCTACAATGAGCAGTTCTTC. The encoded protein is CASSQDRSRVSSYNEQFF.

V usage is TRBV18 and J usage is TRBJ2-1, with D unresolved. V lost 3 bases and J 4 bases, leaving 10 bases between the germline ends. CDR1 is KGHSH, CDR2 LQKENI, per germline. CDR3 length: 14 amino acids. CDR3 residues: CASSPATHYNEQFF. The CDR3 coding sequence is TGTGCCAGCTCACCCGCGACACATTACAATGAGCAGTTCTTC.

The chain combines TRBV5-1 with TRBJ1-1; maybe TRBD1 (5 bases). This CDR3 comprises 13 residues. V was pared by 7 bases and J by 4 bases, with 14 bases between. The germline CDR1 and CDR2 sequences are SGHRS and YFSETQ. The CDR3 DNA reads TGCGCCAGCCTCCCCTCGGGGGGCACTGAAGCTTTCTTT. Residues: CASLPSGGTEAFF. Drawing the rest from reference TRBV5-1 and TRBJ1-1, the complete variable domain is KAGVTQTPRYLIKTRGQQVTLSCSPISGHRSVSWYQQTPGQGLQFLFEYFSETQRNKGNFPGRFSGRQFSNSRSEMNVSTLELGDSALYLCASLPSGGTEAFFGQGTRLTVV.

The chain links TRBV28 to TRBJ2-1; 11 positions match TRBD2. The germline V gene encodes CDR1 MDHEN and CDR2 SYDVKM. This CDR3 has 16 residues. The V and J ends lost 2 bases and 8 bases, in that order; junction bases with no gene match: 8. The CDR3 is CASSLLSGGALDEQFF. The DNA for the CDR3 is TGTGCCAGCAGTTTACTTAGCGGGGGGGCGTTGGATGAGCAGTTCTTC. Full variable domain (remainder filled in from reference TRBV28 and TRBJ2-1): DVKVTQSSRYLVKRTGEKVFLECVQDMDHENMFWYRQDPGLGLRLIYFSYDVKMKEKGDIPEGYSVSREKKERFSLILESASTNQTSMYLCASSLLSGGALDEQFFGPGTRLTVL.

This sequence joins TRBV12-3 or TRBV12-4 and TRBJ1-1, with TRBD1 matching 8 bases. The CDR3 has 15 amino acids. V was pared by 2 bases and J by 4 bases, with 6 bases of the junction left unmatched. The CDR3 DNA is TGTGCCAGCAGTTTATCCCCGACAGGGGCCACTGAAGCTTTCTTT. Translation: CASSLSPTGATEAFF.

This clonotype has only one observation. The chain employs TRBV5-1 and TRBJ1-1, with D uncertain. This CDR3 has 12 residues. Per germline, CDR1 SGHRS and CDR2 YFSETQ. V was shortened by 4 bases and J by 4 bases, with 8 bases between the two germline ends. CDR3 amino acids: CASSASGTEAFF. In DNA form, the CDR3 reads TGCGCCAGCAGCGCCTCGGGCACTGAAGCTTTCTTT.

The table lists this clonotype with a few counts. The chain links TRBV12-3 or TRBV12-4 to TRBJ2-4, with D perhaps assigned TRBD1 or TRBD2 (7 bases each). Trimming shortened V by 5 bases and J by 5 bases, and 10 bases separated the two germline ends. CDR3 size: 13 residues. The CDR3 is CASSQGGENIQYF. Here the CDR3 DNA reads TGTGCCAGCAGTCAGGGGGGGGAAAACATTCAGTACTTC.

Written as DNA, the CDR3 is TGTGCCAGCAGTGAATGGGGCCTGAACACTGAAGCTTTCTTT. Amino acids: CASSEWGLNTEAFF. This chain connects TRBV25-1 to TRBJ1-1; maybe TRBD1 (5 bases). The germline V gene has CDR1 MGHDK and CDR2 SYGVNS. Trimming took 1 base from V and 0 from J, leaving 6 bases between them. This CDR3 has 14 amino acids.

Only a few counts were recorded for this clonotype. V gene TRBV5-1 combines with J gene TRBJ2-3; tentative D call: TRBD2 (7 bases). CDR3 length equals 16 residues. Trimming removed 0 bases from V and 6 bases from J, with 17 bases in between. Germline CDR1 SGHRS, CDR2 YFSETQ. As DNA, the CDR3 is TGCGCCAGCAGCTTGGCCAAAAGGGGGGGCCCGGATACGCAGTATTTT. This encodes CASSLAKRGGPDTQYF.